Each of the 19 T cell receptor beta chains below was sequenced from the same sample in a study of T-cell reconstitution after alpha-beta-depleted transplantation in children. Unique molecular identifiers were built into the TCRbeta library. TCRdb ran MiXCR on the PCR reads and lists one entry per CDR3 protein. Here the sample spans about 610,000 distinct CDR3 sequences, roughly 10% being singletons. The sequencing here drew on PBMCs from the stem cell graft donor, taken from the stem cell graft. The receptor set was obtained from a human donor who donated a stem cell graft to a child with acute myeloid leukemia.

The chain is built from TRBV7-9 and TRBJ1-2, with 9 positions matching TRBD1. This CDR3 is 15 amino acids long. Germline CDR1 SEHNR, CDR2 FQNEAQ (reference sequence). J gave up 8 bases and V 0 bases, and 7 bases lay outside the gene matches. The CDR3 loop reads CASSLAAGQGGGYTF. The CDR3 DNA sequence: TGTGCCAGCAGCTTAGCGGCGGGACAGGGTGGCGGCTACACCTTC. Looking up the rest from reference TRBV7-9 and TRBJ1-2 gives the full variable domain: DTGVSQNPRHKITKRGQNVTFRCDPISEHNRLYWYRQTLGQGPEFLTYFQNEAQLEKSRLLSDRFSAERPKGSFSTLEIQRTEQGDSAMYLCASSLAAGQGGGYTFGSGTRLTVV.

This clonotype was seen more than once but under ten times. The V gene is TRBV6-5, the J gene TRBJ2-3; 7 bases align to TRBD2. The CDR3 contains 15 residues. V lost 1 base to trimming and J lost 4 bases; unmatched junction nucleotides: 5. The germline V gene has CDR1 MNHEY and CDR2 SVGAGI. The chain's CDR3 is CASSYLGGSPDTQYF. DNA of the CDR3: TGTGCCAGCAGTTACTTGGGCGGGAGCCCAGATACGCAGTATTTT.

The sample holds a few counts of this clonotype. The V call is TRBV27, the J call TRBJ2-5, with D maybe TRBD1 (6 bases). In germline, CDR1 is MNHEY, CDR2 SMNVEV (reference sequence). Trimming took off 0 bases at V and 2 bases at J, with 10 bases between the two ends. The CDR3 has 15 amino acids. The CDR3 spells CASSLSVRGQETQYF. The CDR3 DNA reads TGTGCCAGCAGTTTATCGGTCAGGGGACAAGAGACCCAGTACTTC.

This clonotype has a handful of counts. CDR3 in DNA: TGTGCCAGCAGTGGGGGACAGCTCGGGGGGAGTGGCTACACCTTC. This codes for CASSGGQLGGSGYTF. This chain uses TRBV12-3 or TRBV12-4 with TRBJ1-2; 7 bases are a match to TRBD1. V shed 5 bases, J shed 7 bases, and the junction held 13 bases outside the gene matches. CDR3 length: 15 amino acids.

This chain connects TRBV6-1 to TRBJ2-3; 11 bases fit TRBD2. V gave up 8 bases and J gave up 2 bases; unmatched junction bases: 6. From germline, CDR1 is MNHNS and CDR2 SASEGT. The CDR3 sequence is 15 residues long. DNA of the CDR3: TGTGCCAGCGGCGGGACTAGCGGATACACAGATACGCAGTATTTT. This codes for CASGGTSGYTDTQYF.

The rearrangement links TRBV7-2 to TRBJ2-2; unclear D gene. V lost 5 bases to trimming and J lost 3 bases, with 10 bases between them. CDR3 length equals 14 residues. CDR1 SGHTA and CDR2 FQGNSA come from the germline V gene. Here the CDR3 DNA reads TGTGCCAGCAGCCCCCTCCTCCACACCGGGGAGCTGTTTTTT. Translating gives CASSPLLHTGELFF.

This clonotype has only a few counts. The CDR3 region is CSAPKGQGEEETQYF. The CDR3 DNA reads TGCAGTGCACCGAAAGGACAGGGGGAAGAAGAGACCCAGTACTTC. This chain uses TRBV20-1 with TRBJ2-5, with TRBD1 matching 10 bases. The CDR3 is 15 residues long. The J segment lost 3 bases and the V segment lost 6 bases, leaving 10 bases of the junction unmatched. Germline V gives CDR1 DFQATT, CDR2 SNEGSKA (reference sequence).

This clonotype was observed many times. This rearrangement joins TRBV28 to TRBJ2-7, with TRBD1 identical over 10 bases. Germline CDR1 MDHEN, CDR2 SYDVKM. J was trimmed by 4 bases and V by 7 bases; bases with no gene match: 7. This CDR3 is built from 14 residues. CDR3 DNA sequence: TGTGCCAGCACCCCGACAGGGGGCTCGTACGAGCAGTACTTC. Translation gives CASTPTGGSYEQYF. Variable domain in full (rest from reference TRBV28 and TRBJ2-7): DVKVTQSSRYLVKRTGEKVFLECVQDMDHENMFWYRQDPGLGLRLIYFSYDVKMKEKGDIPEGYSVSREKKERFSLILESASTNQTSMYLCASTPTGGSYEQYFGPGTRLTVT.

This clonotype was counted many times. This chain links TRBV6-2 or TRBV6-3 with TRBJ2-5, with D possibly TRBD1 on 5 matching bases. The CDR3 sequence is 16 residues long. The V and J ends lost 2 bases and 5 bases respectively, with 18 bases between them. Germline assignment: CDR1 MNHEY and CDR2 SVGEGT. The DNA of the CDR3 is TGTGCCAGCAGTTACGAAGGGGCGTCGGTGTGGGAGACCCAGTACTTC. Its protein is CASSYEGASVWETQYF.

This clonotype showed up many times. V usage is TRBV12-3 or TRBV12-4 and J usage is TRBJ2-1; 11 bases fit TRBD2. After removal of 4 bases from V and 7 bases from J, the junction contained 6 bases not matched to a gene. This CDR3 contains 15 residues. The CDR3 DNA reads TGTGCCAGCAGTTATGGACTAGCGGGTTTGAATGAGCAGTTCTTC. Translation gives CASSYGLAGLNEQFF.

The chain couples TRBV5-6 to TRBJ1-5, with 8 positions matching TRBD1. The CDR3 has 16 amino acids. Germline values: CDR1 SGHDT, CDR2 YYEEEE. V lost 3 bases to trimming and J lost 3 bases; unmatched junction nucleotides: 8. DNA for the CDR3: TGTGCCAGCAGCTACCGGACAGGGAGTTACAATCAGCCCCAGCATTTT. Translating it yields CASSYRTGSYNQPQHF.

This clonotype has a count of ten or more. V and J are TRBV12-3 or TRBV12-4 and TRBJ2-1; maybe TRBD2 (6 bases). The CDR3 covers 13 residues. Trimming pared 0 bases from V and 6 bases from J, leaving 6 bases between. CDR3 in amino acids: CASSLAEGNEQFF. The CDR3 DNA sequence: TGTGCCAGCAGTTTAGCGGAGGGCAATGAGCAGTTCTTC.

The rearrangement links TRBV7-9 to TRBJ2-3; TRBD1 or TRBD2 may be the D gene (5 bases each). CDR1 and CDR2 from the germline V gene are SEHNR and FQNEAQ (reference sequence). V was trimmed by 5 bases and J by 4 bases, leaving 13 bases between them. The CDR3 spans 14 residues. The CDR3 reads CASSKDQGPDTQYF. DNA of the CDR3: TGTGCCAGCAGCAAAGACCAGGGACCAGATACGCAGTATTTT.

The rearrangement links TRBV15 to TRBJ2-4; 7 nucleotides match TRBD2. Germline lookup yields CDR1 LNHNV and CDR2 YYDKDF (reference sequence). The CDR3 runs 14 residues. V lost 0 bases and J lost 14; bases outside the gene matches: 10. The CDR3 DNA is TGTGCCACCAGCAGAGATCCGGGAGGCTTCAATGAGTACTTC. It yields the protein CATSRDPGGFNEYF.

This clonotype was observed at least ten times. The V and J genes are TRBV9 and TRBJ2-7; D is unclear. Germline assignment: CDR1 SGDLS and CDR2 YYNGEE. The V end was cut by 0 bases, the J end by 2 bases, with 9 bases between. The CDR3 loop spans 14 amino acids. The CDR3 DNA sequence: TGTGCCAGCAGCGTAGAGGTTGGTGCCTACGAGCAGTACTTC. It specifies CASSVEVGAYEQYF. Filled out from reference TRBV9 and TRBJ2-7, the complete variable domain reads DSGVTQTPKHLITATGQRVTLRCSPRSGDLSVYWYQQSLDQGLQFLIQYYNGEERAKGNILERFSAQQFPDLHSELNLSSLELGDSALYFCASSVEVGAYEQYFGPGTRLTVT.

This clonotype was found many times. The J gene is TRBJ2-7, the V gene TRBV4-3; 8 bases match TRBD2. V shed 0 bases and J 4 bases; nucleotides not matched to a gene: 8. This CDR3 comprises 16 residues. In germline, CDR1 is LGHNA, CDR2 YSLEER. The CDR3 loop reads CASSQDISGSIYEQYF. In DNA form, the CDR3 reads TGCGCCAGCAGCCAAGATATAAGCGGGAGTATTTACGAGCAGTACTTC.

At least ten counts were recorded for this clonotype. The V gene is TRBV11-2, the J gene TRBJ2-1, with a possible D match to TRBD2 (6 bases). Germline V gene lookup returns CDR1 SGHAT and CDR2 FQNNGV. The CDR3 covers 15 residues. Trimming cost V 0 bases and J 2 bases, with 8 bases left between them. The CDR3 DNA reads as TGTGCCAGCAGCTTAGACGGGACTCCCTACAATGAGCAGTTCTTC. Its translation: CASSLDGTPYNEQFF.

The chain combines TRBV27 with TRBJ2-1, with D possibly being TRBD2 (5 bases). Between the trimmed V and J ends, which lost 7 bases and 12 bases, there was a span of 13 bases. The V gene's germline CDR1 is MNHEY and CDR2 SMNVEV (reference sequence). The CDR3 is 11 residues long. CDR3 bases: TGTGCCAGCACCAGCGGTCTGTGGCAGTTCTTC. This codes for CASTSGLWQFF.

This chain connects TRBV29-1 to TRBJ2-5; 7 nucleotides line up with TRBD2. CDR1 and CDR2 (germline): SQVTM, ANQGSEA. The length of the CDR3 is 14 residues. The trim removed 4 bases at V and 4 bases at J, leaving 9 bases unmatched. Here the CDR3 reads CSVGAGERRETQYF. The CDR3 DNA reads TGCAGCGTTGGGGCGGGGGAGCGGCGAGAGACCCAGTACTTC.